Sequencing of this TCR beta chain was carried out in a study of lymphopenia after photon versus proton radiotherapy. The CDR3 covers 14 residues. The V gene's germline CDR1 is LGHNA and CDR2 YNFKEQ. Trimming at V came to 4 bases and at J to 2 bases, leaving 4 bases not matched to a gene. Findings and caveats of the study: Relative stability marked proton patients; photon patients lost diversity and naive cells. After lymphocyte nadir, photon-treated repertoires showed oligoclonal expansion, especially CD8+ Temra. Larger post-nadir TCR diversity loss correlated inversely with survival in deceased patients.

A note on this clone: Antigen specificity is unknown.

The protocol was immunoSEQ multiplex PCR, while the TCRdb copy is restricted to in-frame clones and leaves out a portion. The sample records approximately 24,000 clones, around four fifths being singletons. The source material was peripheral blood, sampled from a patient treated with photon-based radiotherapy. This chain links TRBV4-2 with TRBJ2-5, with 7 bases identical to TRBD1. The receptor was isolated from a man between 35 and 55 years old with gastric cancer. CDR3 sequence: CASSPLGQQETQYF. The CDR3 DNA reads TGTGCCAGCAGCCCCCTGGGACAGCAAGAGACCCAGTACTTC.